Sequencing of this T cell receptor (beta chain) was carried out in a study of technical replicates of blood from several donors. CDR1 SGHAT and CDR2 FQNNGV come from the germline V gene. The CDR3 contains 17 residues. The junction had 11 bases not matched to a gene; V was cut back by 5 bases and J by 5 bases. TCRdb keeps only in-frame clones here, not all; method: immunoSEQ multiplex PCR. This sample has about 88,000 clones, with under 95% found just once. The source material was T cells isolated from PBMCs. The sequence was obtained from a human donor in good health. The chain couples TRBV11-2 to TRBJ2-7; 14 nucleotides match TRBD2. The DNA of the CDR3 is TGTGCCAGCAGCAAATCACTTGGGACTAGCGGGAGACACGAGCAGTACTTC. Its protein is CASSKSLGTSGRHEQYF.